One sample yielded the 17 T cell receptor beta chains listed below, sequenced in a study of T cell changes during pregnancy in multiple sclerosis. TCRdb's table, derived via immunoSEQ multiplex PCR, lists solely in-frame clones and lacks some. The sample has 60,000 to 70,000 clones; roughly nine tenths are singletons. This specimen consisted of peripheral blood, obtained in the third trimester of pregnancy. These receptor sequences come from a female donor in good health, enrolled as a control in a pregnancy study.

The chain combines TRBV10-3 with TRBJ1-6; D is perhaps TRBD1 (5 bases). The V and J ends lost 4 bases and 0 bases respectively, with 10 bases between them. The CDR3 extends over 16 amino acids. CDR1 and CDR2 from the germline V gene are ENHRY and SYGVKD. The CDR3 sequence is CAISGRGSSYNSPLHF. In nucleotides, the CDR3 is TGTGCCATCAGTGGAAGGGGAAGCTCCTATAATTCACCCCTCCACTTT.

Turning to this clone: One end of the junction is discordant with germline, which a read error may explain. The rearrangement links TRBV2 to TRBJ1-5; 12 positions agree with TRBD1. The CDR3 length is 15 residues. Germline V gives CDR1 SNHLY, CDR2 FYNNEI. CDR3 sequence reads: CASSAGTGGNQPQHF. The CDR3 nucleotides read TGTGCCAGCAGTGCCGGGACAGGGGGCAACCAGCCCCAGCATTTT.

This chain connects TRBV15 to TRBJ2-3, with D unclear. V gave up 1 base and J gave up 2 bases, with 10 bases separating them. Germline V gene lookup returns CDR1 LNHNV and CDR2 YYDKDF (reference sequence). This CDR3 has 15 residues. CDR3 residues: CATSRVFANTDTQYF. DNA of the CDR3: TGTGCCACCAGCAGAGTTTTTGCGAACACAGATACGCAGTATTTT.

This chain uses TRBV5-1 with TRBJ2-7; TRBD1 aligns across 12 bases. Germline lookup yields CDR1 SGHRS and CDR2 YFSETQ. This CDR3 spans 14 amino acids. V lost 2 bases to trimming and J lost 7 bases; unmatched junction nucleotides: 4. In nucleotides, the CDR3 is TGCGCCAGCAGCTTAGGGACAGGGGGCCGTGAGCAGTACTTC. Translating it yields CASSLGTGGREQYF.

The genes are TRBV5-1 and TRBJ2-5, with 14 nucleotides matching TRBD2. Looked up from germline, CDR1 is SGHRS and CDR2 is YFSETQ. CDR3 length: 17 amino acids. The J segment lost 4 bases and the V segment lost 3 bases, leaving 8 bases of the junction unmatched. Here the CDR3 DNA reads TGCGCCAGCAGCTCTGGACTAGCGGGAGGTGTACTAGAGACCCAGTACTTC. Translation gives CASSSGLAGGVLETQYF.

This clone was detected once. V is TRBV5-1 and J is TRBJ2-1; 7 positions match TRBD2. This CDR3 contains 14 residues. Germline-derived CDR1 and CDR2 are SGHRS and YFSETQ. The V gene end was trimmed by 6 bases and the J gene end by 2 bases; junction bases not matched to a gene: 5. In DNA, the CDR3 is TGCGCCAGCACCCTGGGGGGGACCTACAATGAGCAGTTCTTC. It is translated as CASTLGGTYNEQFF.

This clone was seen a few times. The V call is TRBV5-1, the J call TRBJ1-6, with 9 bases that match TRBD1. The length of the CDR3 is 15 residues. V gave up 0 bases and J gave up 10 bases; unmatched junction bases: 5. Germline CDR1 SGHRS, CDR2 YFSETQ. In nucleotides, the CDR3 is TGCGCCAGCAGCTTGGTCACAGGGGGCTCCTCACCCCTCCACTTT. Amino acid sequence: CASSLVTGGSSPLHF.

V gene TRBV7-9 combines with J gene TRBJ2-2; 8 bases match TRBD1. The V segment lost 4 bases and the J segment 0 bases; nucleotides outside the gene matches: 7. This CDR3 contains 17 residues. Germline V lookup: CDR1 SEHNR, CDR2 FQNEAQ (reference sequence). The CDR3 DNA is TGTGCCAGCAGCTCCGTAGGACAGGGCTCGAACACCGGGGAGCTGTTTTTT. Protein: CASSSVGQGSNTGELFF.

V usage is TRBV5-5 and J usage is TRBJ2-7; 10 bases match TRBD1. Germline V gene lookup returns CDR1 SGHKS and CDR2 YYEKEE (reference sequence). This CDR3 comprises 16 residues. The ends lost 3 bases at V and 7 bases at J; junction bases unmatched: 13. The CDR3 DNA is TGTGCCAGCAGCTCAAGACCGGGACAGGGGATCGGGGAGCAGTACTTC. As protein: CASSSRPGQGIGEQYF.

The genes are TRBV18 and TRBJ1-2; TRBD1 aligns across 8 bases. This CDR3 contains 15 residues. The junction had 8 bases not matched to a gene; V was cut back by 2 bases and J by 6 bases. The germline CDR1 and CDR2 sequences are KGHSH and LQKENI. The CDR3 loop is CASSPGGQGLDGYTF. The CDR3 nucleotides read TGTGCCAGCTCACCAGGCGGACAGGGATTGGATGGCTACACCTTC.

V usage is TRBV9 and J usage is TRBJ2-2; a possible D gene is TRBD1 (5 bases). The V end was cut by 0 bases, the J end by 5 bases, with 14 bases between. Germline assignment: CDR1 SGDLS and CDR2 YYNGEE. This CDR3 contains 16 residues. Here the CDR3 DNA reads TGTGCCAGCAGCGTAGGTGTAAGACAGTTTACCGGGGAGCTGTTTTTT. Translated: CASSVGVRQFTGELFF. Combining the CDR3 with reference TRBV9 and TRBJ2-2 gives the whole variable domain DSGVTQTPKHLITATGQRVTLRCSPRSGDLSVYWYQQSLDQGLQFLIQYYNGEERAKGNILERFSAQQFPDLHSELNLSSLELGDSALYFCASSVGVRQFTGELFFGEGSRLTVL.

This clone has only one observation. This chain uses TRBV5-1 with TRBJ2-5; TRBD2 might be the D (6 bases). The CDR3 contains 14 residues. V was trimmed by 0 bases and J by 5 bases, leaving 11 bases between them. Germline V gives CDR1 SGHRS, CDR2 YFSETQ. The CDR3 nucleotides are TGCGCCAGCAGCTTGGACCCAGGGAGGGAGACCCAGTACTTC. The encoded protein is CASSLDPGRETQYF.

The genes are TRBV28 and TRBJ1-1; a weak D match, TRBD1 (6 bases). This CDR3 is 13 amino acids long. Per the germline V gene, CDR1 is MDHEN and CDR2 is SYDVKM. Deletions cut 10 bases from V and 1 base from J, with 13 bases between. CDR3 loop: CATKTGWNTEAFF. In DNA form, the CDR3 reads TGTGCCACCAAGACAGGCTGGAACACTGAAGCTTTCTTT.

This sequence joins TRBV5-1 and TRBJ2-2; maybe TRBD2 (5 bases). V lost 4 bases to trimming and J lost 6 bases, with 13 bases between them. The CDR3 spans 14 residues. CDR1 and CDR2 (germline): SGHRS, YFSETQ. The CDR3 DNA follows: TGCGCCAGCAGCCCCGAGGGCTGGGCCGGGGAGCTGTTTTTT. Its translation is CASSPEGWAGELFF. Together with reference TRBV5-1 and TRBJ2-2, the CDR3 gives the full variable domain: KAGVTQTPRYLIKTRGQQVTLSCSPISGHRSVSWYQQTPGQGLQFLFEYFSETQRNKGNFPGRFSGRQFSNSRSEMNVSTLELGDSALYLCASSPEGWAGELFFGEGSRLTVL.

This clone was counted between two and nine times. This chain links TRBV12-5 with TRBJ2-7; 7 positions match TRBD1. J gave up 6 bases and V 7 bases, and 12 bases lay outside the gene matches. Per germline, CDR1 LGHNT and CDR2 FRNRAP. The CDR3 contains 14 residues. Written as DNA, the CDR3 is TGTGCTAGTGTCGGGTCCCCACAGGGGCTCGAGCAGTACTTC. It is translated as CASVGSPQGLEQYF.

The rearrangement uses TRBV27 and TRBJ2-7; 8 bases map to TRBD1. J lost 6 bases, V lost 0 bases, and 7 bases had no gene match. Germline V gene sequence: CDR1 MNHEY, CDR2 SMNVEV (reference sequence). The CDR3 contains 15 residues. In nucleotides, the CDR3 is TGTGCCAGCAGTTTATCATCCGGGGGACAGGTCGAGCAGTACTTC. Its protein product is CASSLSSGGQVEQYF.

The rearrangement joins TRBV23-1 to TRBJ2-7; tentatively, D is TRBD1 (5 bases). TRBV23-1 is marked as an open reading frame, function uncertain. This CDR3 has 13 amino acids. Trimming stripped 10 bases from V and 2 bases from J, with 15 bases between. The CDR3 DNA is TGCGCCACTTCGGGCAGGGAAACCTACGAGCAGTACTTC. As protein: CATSGRETYEQYF.